This T cell receptor beta chain appears in the sequencing data of a study of beta chain features in type 1 diabetes. Study-wide findings and caveats: In cDNA sequencing, cells with high TCR expression could be over-represented. A possible short-template PCR bias applies equally to patients and controls. Whether TCRB rearrangement is influenced by HLA type was left unresolved in this analysis.

Trimming stripped 1 base from V and 5 bases from J, with 14 bases between. The germline V gene has CDR1 MDHEN and CDR2 SYDVKM. CDR3 length equals 15 residues. In its sample, this clone was seen a few times. The antigen is undetermined. Without exception, sorted populations had purity beyond 95%. As every portion of the isolated RNA was reverse transcribed, the sequencing read expressed TCRB transcripts. The repertoire was sequenced with immunoSEQ multiplex PCR; TCRdb's copy has only in-frame clones and lacks some. This repertoire shows about 140,000 clones, about 7% found once; its top ten account for 1.4%.

The specimen sequenced was central memory CD4+ T cells from blood. The chain recombines TRBV28 with TRBJ2-5, with a tentative D call TRBD2 (5 bases). The clonotype comes from a woman younger than 45 in good health. CDR3 coding DNA: TGTGCCAGCAGTTTATACGGGGTCCGTAGCGAGACCCAGTACTTC. It specifies CASSLYGVRSETQYF.